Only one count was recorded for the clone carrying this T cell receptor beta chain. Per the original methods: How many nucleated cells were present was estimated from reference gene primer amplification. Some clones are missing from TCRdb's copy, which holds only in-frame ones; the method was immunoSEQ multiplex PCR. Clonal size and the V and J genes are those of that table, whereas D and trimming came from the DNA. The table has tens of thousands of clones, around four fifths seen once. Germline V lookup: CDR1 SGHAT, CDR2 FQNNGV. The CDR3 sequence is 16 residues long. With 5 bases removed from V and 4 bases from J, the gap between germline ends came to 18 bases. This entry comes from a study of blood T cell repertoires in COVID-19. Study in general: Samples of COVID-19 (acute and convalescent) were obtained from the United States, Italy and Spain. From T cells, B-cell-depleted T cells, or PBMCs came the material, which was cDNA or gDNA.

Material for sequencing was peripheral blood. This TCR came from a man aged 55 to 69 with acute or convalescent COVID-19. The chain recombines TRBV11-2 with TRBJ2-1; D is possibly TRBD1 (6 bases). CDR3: CASSPRRTARYNEQFF. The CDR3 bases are TGTGCCAGCAGCCCCCGACGGACAGCCAGGTACAATGAGCAGTTCTTC.